The sequence of this T cell receptor (beta chain) was determined in a study of T cell repertoires in cytomegalovirus infection (dated by TCRdb to the late 2010s). About the study as a whole: Donor HLA type was relevant to the analysis, because carriage of CMV infection together with the matching HLA type was indicated by public TCR beta signatures. On the study overall, not on this receptor specifically: Cumulative frequency of public TCR beta family members discriminated carriers of CMV infection plus the relevant HLA type in this cohort and an independent approximately 360-donor cohort. The ex vivo response was dominated by HLA-C-restricted CMV-specific TCR beta clonotypes, and the single most frequent clonotype in two of eight donors was supplied by these HLA-C-restricted clonotypes.

The sample holds many counts of this clonotype. The specificity of this receptor is unknown. No quality values exist for individual bases; no much larger clone is one base distant. TCRdb records Illumina HiSeq 1500 as the sequencer. TCRdb trimmed public reads at Q25 via fastp, called clones via MiXCR and kept in-frame beta chains. CDR3 protein duplicates are merged, each entry listing the most common genes and DNA. This sample holds approximately 500,000 distinct CDR3 sequences; about 30% were observed only once. 13% of the sample is held by the ten biggest clonotypes. The receptor comes from a human donor in good health (CMV status not recorded). Some clones in this sample may be carry-over from other donors' samples. Sequencing was performed on PBMCs.

In nucleotide form, the sequence is TGTGCCAGTGCAGCGGGAGGGGCCCAAGAGACCCAGTACTTC. This codes for CASAAGGAQETQYF. The chain is assembled from TRBV6-1 and TRBJ2-5; 10 of the junction bases match TRBD2. For this chain, trimming is 9 bases at the V end and 1 base at the J end, and the number of junction bases without a gene match is 5. Including cysteine and phenylalanine, the CDR3 has 14 amino acids. The kept DNA is CDR3 alone, 42 bases in frame from the first base. Based on the germline V gene, the CDR1 and CDR2 sequences are MNHNS and SASEGT.